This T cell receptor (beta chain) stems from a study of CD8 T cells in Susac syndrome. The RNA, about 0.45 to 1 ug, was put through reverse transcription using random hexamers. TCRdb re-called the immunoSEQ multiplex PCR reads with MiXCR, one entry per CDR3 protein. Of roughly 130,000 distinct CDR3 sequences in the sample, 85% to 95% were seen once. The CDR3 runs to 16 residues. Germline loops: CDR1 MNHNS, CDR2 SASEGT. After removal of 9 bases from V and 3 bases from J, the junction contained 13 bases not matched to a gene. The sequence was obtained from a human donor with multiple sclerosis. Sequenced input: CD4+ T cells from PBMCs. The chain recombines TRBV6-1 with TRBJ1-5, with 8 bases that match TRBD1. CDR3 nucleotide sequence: TGTGCCAGTTTAGTACGGCCGGGACAGGTCAATCAGCCCCAGCATTTT. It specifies CASLVRPGQVNQPQHF.